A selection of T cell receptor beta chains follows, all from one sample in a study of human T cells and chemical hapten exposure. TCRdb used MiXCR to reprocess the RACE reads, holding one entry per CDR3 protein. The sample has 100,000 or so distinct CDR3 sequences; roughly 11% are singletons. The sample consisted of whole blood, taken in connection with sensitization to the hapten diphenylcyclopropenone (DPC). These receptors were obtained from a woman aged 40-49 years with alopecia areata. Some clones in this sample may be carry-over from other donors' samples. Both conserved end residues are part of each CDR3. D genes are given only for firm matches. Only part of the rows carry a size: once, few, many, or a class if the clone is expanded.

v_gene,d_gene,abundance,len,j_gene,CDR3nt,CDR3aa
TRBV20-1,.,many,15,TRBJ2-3,TGCAGTGCTAGGGGTACAGGGCGAAGGGCAGATACGCAGTATTTT,CSARGTGRRADTQYF
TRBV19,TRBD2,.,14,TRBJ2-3,TGTGCCAGTAACCTAGCGGGAGCAACAGATACGCAGTATTTT,CASNLAGATDTQYF
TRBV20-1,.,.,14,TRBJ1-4,TGCAGTGCTCCCCGGGACGGATCCAATGAAAAACTGTTTTTT,CSAPRDGSNEKLFF
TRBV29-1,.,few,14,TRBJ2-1,TGCAGCGTTGAGGACCGAGGCGGTTACAATGAGCAGTTCTTC,CSVEDRGGYNEQFF
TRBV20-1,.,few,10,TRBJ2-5,TGCAGTGCAGGGGCGGAGACCCAGTACTTC,CSAGAETQYF
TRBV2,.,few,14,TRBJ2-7,TGTGCCAGCAGTGAAACCGGGGCAGCCTACGAGCAGTACTTC,CASSETGAAYEQYF
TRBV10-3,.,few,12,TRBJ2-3,TGTGCCATCAGGGGGACCACAGATACGCAGTATTTT,CAIRGTTDTQYF
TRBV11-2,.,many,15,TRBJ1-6,TGTGCCAGCAGCTTACTCCTCTCCTATAATTCACCCCTCCACTTT,CASSLLLSYNSPLHF
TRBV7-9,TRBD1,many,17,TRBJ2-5,TGTGCCAGCAGCTTAGGCCCCGGACAGGGTAAACAAGAGACCCAGTACTTC,CASSLGPGQGKQETQYF
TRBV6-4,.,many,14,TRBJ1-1,TGTGCCAGCAGTGACTCAGAGGAGGGCACTGAAGCTTTCTTT,CASSDSEEGTEAFF
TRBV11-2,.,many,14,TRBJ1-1,TGTGCCAGCAGCTTAAGGCGGATGAACACTGAAGCTTTCTTT,CASSLRRMNTEAFF
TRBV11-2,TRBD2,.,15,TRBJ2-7,TGTGCCAGCAGCCCTATAGCGGGAGGTCCCTACGAGCAGTACTTC,CASSPIAGGPYEQYF
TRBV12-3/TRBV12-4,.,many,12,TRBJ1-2,TGTGCCAGCACCGGACCCAACTATGGCTACACCTTC,CASTGPNYGYTF
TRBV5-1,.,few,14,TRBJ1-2,TGCGCCAGCAGCTTACAGGGATATAACTATGGCTACACCTTC,CASSLQGYNYGYTF
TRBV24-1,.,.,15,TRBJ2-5,TGTGCCACCAGTGATCGTCTCTGGGAGAGGGAGACCCAGTACTTC,CATSDRLWERETQYF
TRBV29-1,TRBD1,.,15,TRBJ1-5,TGCAGCGCCAAACTGACAGGGAATAGCAATCAGCCCCAGCATTTT,CSAKLTGNSNQPQHF
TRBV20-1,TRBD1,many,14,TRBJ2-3,TGCAGTGCTTCCAGGACAGGAGAGACAGATACGCAGTATTTT,CSASRTGETDTQYF
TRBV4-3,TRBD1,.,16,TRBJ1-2,TGCGCCAGCAGCCAAGATCCCGGGACAGGGTTCAATGGCTACACCTTC,CASSQDPGTGFNGYTF
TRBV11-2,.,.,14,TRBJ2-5,TGTGCCAGTGGGAGGAAGGACGGCCAAGAGACCCAGTACTTC,CASGRKDGQETQYF
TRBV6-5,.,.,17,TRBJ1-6,TGTGCCAGCAGTTACCCGCAGGGAGCAACCTATAATTCACCCCTCCACTTT,CASSYPQGATYNSPLHF
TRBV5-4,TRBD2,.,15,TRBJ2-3,TGTGCCAGCAGCTTGACTAGCGGGCACACAGATACGCAGTATTTT,CASSLTSGHTDTQYF
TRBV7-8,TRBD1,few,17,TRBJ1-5,TGTGCCAGCAGCCCAGGGACAGGGGGGAATAGCAATCAGCCCCAGCATTTT,CASSPGTGGNSNQPQHF